This entry features one TCR beta chain sequence. The sample originates from a study of shared T cell receptors in the human thymus. The CDR3 sequence is 15 residues long. Germline V gene data show CDR1 as SGHDT and CDR2 as YYEEEE. Trimming shortened V by 4 bases and J by 1 base, and 14 bases separated the two germline ends. The method was immunoSEQ multiplex PCR; TCRdb's version includes in-frame clones alone and lacks a portion of them. The sample holds hundreds of thousands of clones, approximately 89% seen once. The same sample was also used in a study of human thymus T cells. That work contributes: Thymus was obtained from resections taken during corrective heart surgery. Repertoires from thymus and blood appeared to show biased V and J gene usage. What related research reported was that thymic repertoires overlapped highly among unrelated individuals.

This sequence was found in a boy younger than two with a congenital heart defect. The material sequenced was thymocytes. J is TRBJ2-5 and V is TRBV5-6; D might be TRBD2 (6 bases). The CDR3 spells CASSPGGGIQETQYF. CDR3 coding DNA: TGTGCCAGCAGCCCCGGTGGGGGGATCCAAGAGACCCAGTACTTC.